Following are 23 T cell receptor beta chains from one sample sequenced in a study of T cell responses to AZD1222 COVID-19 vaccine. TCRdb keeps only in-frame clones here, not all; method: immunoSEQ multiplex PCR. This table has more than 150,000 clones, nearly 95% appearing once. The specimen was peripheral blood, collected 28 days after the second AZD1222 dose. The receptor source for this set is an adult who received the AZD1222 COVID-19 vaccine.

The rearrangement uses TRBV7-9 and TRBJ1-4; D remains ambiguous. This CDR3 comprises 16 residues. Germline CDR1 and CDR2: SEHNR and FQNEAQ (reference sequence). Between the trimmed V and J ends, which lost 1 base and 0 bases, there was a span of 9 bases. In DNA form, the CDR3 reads TGTGCCAGCAGCTTAGGGACGAGACCAACTAATGAAAAACTGTTTTTT. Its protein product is CASSLGTRPTNEKLFF.

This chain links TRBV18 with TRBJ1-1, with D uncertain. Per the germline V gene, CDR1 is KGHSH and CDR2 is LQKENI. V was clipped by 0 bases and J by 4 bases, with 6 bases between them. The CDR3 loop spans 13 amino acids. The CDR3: CASSPPGVTEAFF. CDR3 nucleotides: TGTGCCAGCTCACCACCGGGTGTCACTGAAGCTTTCTTT.

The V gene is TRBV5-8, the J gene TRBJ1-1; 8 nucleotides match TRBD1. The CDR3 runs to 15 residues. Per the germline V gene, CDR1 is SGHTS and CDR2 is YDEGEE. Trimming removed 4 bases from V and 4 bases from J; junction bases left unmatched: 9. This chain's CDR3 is CASSEAGGAGTEAFF. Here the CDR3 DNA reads TGTGCCAGCAGCGAAGCAGGGGGCGCGGGCACTGAAGCTTTCTTT. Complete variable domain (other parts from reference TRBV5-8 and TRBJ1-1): EAGVTQSPTHLIKTRGQQATLRCSPISGHTSVYWYQQALGLGLQFLLWYDEGEERNRGNFPPRFSGRQFPNYSSELNVNALELEDSALYLCASSEAGGAGTEAFFGQGTRLTVV.

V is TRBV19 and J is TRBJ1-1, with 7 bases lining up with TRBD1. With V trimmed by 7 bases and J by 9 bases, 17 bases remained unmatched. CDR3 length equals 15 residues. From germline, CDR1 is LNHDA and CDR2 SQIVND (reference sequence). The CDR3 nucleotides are TGTGCCAGTATTTTGGGTTCCTCCCTACAGGGGAAAGCTTTCTTT. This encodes CASILGSSLQGKAFF.

The CDR3: CASSEEGTAPLHF. As DNA, the CDR3 is TGTGCCAGCAGTGAAGAGGGGACCGCACCCCTCCACTTT. This chain uses TRBV2 with TRBJ1-6; D possibly corresponds to TRBD1 (5 bases). The CDR3 runs 13 residues. Germline CDR1 SNHLY, CDR2 FYNNEI. Trimming stripped 1 base from V and 11 bases from J, with 9 bases between.

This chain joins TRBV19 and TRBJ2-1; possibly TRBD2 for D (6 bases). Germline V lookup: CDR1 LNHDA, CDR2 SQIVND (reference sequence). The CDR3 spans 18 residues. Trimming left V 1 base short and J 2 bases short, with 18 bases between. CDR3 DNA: TGTGCCAGTAGTATAGCGCCAGGTGGGGGGAGAACCTACAATGAGCAGTTCTTC. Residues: CASSIAPGGGRTYNEQFF.

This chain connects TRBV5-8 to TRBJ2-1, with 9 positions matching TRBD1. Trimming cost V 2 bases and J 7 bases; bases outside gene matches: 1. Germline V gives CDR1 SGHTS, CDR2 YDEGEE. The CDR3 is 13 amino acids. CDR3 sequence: CASSLQGANEQFF. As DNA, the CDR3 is TGTGCCAGCAGCTTACAGGGGGCTAATGAGCAGTTCTTC.

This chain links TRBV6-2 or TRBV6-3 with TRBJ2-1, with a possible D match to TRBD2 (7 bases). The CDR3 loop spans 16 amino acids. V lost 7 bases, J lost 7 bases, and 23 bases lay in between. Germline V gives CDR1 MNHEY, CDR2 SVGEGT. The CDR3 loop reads CASTPTRGGAWNEQFF. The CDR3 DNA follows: TGTGCCAGCACCCCGACTAGGGGGGGGGCCTGGAATGAGCAGTTCTTC.

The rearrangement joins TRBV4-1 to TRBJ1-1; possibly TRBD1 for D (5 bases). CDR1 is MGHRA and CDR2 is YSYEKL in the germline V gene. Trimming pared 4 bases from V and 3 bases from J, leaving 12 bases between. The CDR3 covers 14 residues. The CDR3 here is CASSPSRGDTEAFF. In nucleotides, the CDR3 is TGCGCCAGCAGCCCGTCGCGGGGGGACACTGAAGCTTTCTTT.

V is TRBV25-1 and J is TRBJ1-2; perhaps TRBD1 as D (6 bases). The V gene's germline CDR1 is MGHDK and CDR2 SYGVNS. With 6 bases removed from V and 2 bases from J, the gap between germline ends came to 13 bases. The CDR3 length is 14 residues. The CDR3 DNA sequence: TGTGCCAGCAGGTCGTTGGGGGCAAACTATGGCTACACCTTC. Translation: CASRSLGANYGYTF.

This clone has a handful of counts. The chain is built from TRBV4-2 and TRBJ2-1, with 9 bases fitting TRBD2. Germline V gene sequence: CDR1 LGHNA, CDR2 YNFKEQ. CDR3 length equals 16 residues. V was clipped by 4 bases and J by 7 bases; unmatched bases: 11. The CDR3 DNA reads TGTGCCAGCAGCCCAGATAGCGGGAGCGGGGCTAATGAGCAGTTCTTC. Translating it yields CASSPDSGSGANEQFF.

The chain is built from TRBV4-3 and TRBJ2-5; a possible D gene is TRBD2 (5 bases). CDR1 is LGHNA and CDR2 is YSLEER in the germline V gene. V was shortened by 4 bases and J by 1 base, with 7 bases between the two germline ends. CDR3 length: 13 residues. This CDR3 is CASSRGIQETQYF. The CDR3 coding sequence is TGCGCCAGCAGCCGAGGGATCCAAGAGACCCAGTACTTC.

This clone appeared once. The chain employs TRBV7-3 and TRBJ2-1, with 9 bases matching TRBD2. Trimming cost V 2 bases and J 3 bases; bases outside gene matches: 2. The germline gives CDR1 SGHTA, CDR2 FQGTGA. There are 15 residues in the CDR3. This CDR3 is CASSLDSGGYNEQFF. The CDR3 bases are TGTGCCAGCAGCTTAGATAGCGGGGGCTACAATGAGCAGTTCTTC.

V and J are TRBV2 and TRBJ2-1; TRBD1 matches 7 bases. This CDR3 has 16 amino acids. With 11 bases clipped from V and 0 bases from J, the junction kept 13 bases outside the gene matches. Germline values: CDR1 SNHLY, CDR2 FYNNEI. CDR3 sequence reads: CAFHRQGPSSYNEQFF. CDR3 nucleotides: TGTGCCTTTCACAGACAGGGACCGAGCTCCTACAATGAGCAGTTCTTC. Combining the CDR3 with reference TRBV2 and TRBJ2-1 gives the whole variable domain EPEVTQTPSHQVTQMGQEVILRCVPISNHLYFYWYRQILGQKVEFLVSFYNNEISEKSEIFDDQFSVERPDGSNFTLKIRSTKLEDSAMYFCAFHRQGPSSYNEQFFGPGTRLTVL.

The CDR3 spells CASSHGTGIDTQYF. CDR3 nucleotide sequence: TGCGCCAGCAGCCACGGGACAGGGATAGATACGCAGTATTTT. The rearrangement joins TRBV5-1 to TRBJ2-3, with 9 nucleotides matching TRBD1. The CDR3 runs 14 residues. Germline V gene sequence: CDR1 SGHRS, CDR2 YFSETQ. V shed 4 bases and J 5 bases; nucleotides not matched to a gene: 5.

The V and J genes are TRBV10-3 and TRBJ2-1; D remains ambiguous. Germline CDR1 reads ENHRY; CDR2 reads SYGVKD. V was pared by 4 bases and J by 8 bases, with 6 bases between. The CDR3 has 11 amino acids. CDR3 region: CAISAGYEQFF. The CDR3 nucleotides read TGTGCCATCAGTGCTGGGTATGAGCAGTTCTTC.

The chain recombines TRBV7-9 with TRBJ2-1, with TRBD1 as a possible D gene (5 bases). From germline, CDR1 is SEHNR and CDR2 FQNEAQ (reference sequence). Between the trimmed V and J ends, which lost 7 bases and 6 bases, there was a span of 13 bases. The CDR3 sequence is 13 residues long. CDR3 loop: CASTQGWANEQFF. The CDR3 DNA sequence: TGTGCCAGCACTCAGGGTTGGGCCAATGAGCAGTTCTTC.

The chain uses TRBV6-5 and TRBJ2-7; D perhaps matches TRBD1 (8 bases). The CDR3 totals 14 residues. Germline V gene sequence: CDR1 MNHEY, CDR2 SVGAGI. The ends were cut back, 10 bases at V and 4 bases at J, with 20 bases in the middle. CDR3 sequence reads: CAIHRGGAGYEQYF. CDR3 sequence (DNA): TGTGCCATCCACAGGGGGGGGGCAGGGTACGAGCAGTACTTC.

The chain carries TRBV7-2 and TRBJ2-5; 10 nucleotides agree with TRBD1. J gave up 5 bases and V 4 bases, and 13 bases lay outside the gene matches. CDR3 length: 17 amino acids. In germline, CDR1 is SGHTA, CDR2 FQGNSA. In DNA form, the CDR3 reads TGTGCCAGCAGCTCCTATCCTGGACAGGGGGGTCGCGAGACCCAGTACTTC. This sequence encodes CASSSYPGQGGRETQYF.

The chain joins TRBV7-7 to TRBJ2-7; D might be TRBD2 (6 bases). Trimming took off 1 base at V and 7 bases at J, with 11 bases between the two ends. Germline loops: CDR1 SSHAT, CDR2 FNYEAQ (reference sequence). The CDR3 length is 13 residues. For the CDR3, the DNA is TGTGCCAGCAGCTTAGATTTTGGGGGGGAGCAGTACTTC. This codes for CASSLDFGGEQYF.

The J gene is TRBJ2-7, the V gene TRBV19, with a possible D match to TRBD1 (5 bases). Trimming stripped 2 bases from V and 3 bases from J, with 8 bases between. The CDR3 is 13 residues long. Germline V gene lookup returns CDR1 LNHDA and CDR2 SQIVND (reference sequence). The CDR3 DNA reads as TGTGCCAGTAGTATACAGGGTGGCTACGAGCAGTACTTC. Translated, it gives CASSIQGGYEQYF.

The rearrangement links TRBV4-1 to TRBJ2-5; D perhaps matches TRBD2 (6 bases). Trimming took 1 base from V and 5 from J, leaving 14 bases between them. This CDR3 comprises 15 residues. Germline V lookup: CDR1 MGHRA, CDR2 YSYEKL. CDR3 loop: CASSQGVQAGETQYF. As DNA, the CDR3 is TGCGCCAGCAGCCAAGGAGTTCAGGCGGGGGAGACCCAGTACTTC.

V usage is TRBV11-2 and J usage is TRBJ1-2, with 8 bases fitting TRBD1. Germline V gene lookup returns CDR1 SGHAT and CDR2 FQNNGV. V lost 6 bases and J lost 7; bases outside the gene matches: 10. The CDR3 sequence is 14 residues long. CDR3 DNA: TGTGCCAGCAGTCATCTCAGGGGGCTACGTGGCTACACCTTC. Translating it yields CASSHLRGLRGYTF.